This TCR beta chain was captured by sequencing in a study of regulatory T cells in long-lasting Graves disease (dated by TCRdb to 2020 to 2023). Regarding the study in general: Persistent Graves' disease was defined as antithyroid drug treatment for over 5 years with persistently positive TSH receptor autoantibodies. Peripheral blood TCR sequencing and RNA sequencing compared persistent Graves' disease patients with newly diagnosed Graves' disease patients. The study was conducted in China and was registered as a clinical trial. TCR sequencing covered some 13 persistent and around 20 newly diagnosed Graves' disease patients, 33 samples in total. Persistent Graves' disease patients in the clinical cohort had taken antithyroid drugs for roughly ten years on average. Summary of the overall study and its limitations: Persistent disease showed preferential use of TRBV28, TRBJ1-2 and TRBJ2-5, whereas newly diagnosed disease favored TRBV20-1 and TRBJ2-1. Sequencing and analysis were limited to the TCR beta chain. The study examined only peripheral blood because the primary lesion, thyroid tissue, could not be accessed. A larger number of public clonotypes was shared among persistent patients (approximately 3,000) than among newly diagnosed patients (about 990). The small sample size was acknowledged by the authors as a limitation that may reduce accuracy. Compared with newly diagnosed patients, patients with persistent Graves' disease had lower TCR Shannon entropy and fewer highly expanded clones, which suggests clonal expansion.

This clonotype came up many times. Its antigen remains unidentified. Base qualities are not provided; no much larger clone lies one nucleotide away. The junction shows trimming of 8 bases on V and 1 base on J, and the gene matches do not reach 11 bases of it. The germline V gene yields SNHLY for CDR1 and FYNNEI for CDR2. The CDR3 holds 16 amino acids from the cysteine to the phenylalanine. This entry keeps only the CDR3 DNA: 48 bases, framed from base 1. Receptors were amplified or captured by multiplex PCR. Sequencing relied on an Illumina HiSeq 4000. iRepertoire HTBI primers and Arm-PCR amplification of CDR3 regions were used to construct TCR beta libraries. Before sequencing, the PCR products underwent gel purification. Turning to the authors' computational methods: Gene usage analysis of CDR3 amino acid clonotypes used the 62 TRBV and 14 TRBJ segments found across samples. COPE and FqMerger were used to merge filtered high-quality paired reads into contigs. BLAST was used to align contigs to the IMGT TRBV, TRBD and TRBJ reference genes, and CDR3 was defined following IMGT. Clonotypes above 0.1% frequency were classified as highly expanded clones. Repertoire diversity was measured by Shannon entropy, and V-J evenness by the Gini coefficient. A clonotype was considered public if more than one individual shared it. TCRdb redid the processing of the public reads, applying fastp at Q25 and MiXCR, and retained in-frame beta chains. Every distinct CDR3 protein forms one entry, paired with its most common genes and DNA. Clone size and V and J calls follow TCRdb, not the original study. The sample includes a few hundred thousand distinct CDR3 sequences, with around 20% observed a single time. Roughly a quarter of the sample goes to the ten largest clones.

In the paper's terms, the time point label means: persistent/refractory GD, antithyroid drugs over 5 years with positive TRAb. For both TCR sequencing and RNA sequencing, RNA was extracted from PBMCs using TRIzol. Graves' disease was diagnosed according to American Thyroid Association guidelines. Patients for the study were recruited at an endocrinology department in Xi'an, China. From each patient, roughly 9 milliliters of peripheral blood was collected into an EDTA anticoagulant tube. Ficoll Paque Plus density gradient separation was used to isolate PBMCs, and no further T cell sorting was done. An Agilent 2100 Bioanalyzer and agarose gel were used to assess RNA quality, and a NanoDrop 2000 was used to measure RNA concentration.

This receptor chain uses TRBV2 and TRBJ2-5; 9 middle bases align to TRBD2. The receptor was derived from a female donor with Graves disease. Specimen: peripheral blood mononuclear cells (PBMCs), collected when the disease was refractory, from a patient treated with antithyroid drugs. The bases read TGTGCCAGCGGCGGGGGGGGGTTAAGCCCCCAAGAGACCCAGTACTTC. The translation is CASGGGGLSPQETQYF. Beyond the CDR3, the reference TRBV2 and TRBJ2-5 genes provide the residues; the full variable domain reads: EPEVTQTPSHQVTQMGQEVILRCVPISNHLYFYWYRQILGQKVEFLVSFYNNEISEKSEIFDDQFSVERPDGSNFTLKIRSTKLEDSAMYFCASGGGGLSPQETQYFGPGTRLLVL.